The clone carrying this TCR beta chain was seen a handful of times. Authors' analysis steps: Reference gene primer amplification yielded estimated nucleated cell counts. Here immunoSEQ multiplex PCR was the method, and the copy in TCRdb shows in-frame clones only, minus some. V, J and clone size reflect that table, while D and trimming were determined from the DNA. The repertoire holds approximately 260,000 clones, roughly 82% seen once, with about 5.3% in the top ten. CDR3 length: 15 residues. Germline loops: CDR1 MDHEN, CDR2 SYDVKM. J was trimmed by 0 bases and V by 6 bases; bases with no gene match: 0. This sample was included in a study of blood T cell repertoires in COVID-19. Whole-study context: Nucleic acid was either cDNA or gDNA, and it came from T cells, B-cell-depleted T cells, or PBMCs.

This TCR came from an elderly woman with active or convalescent COVID-19. This chain joins TRBV28 and TRBJ2-6; 9 nucleotides match TRBD1. Sequencing was done on a sample of peripheral blood. For the CDR3, the DNA is TGTGCCAGCAGGACAGGGGGCTCTGGGGCCAACGTCCTGACTTTC. Translation gives CASRTGGSGANVLTF. The full variable domain, in which reference TRBV28 and TRBJ2-6 provide the parts outside the CDR3, is DVKVTQSSRYLVKRTGEKVFLECVQDMDHENMFWYRQDPGLGLRLIYFSYDVKMKEKGDIPEGYSVSREKKERFSLILESASTNQTSMYLCASRTGGSGANVLTFGAGSRLTVL.